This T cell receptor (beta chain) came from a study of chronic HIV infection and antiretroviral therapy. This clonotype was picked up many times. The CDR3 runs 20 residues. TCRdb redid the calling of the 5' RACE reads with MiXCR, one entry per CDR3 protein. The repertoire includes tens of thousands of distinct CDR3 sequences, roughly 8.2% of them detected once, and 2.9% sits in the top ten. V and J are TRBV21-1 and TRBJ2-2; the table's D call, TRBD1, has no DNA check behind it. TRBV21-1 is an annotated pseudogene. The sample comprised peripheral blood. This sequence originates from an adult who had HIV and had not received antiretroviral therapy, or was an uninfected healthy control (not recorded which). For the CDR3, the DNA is TGTGCCAGCAATCCCCTCCATCCCAGCCAACAGGGCCTAAACACCGGGGAGCTGTTTTTT. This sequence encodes CASNPLHPSQQGLNTGELFF.